The 13 T cell receptor beta chains reported below all come from one sample, sequenced in a study of post-analysis software for immune sequencing data. No antigen is known for these receptors. TCR beta libraries were prepared from cDNA with unique molecular identifiers. MiXCR was run by TCRdb on the PCR reads, yielding one entry per CDR3 protein. The table has hundreds of thousands of distinct CDR3 sequences, 25% to 30% seen once. Overall study findings and caveats: A handful of TRBV segments were significantly more frequent in patients than in controls. TRBV5-6, TRBV5-1 and TRBV20-1 were among these segments.

The sequenced sample consisted of blood. These receptors all come from a girl aged 5 to 17 with multiple sclerosis.

A few counts support this clonotype. The rearrangement uses TRBV20-1 and TRBJ2-5; unclear D gene. Germline CDR1 and CDR2: DFQATT and SNEGSKA (reference sequence). The CDR3 extends over 12 amino acids. Deletions cut 2 bases from V and 4 bases from J, with 8 bases between. Written as DNA, the CDR3 is TGCAGTGCTAGAATGATCGCAGAGACCCAGTACTTC. It translates to CSARMIAETQYF.

There are a few counts of this clonotype. The chain joins TRBV5-1 to TRBJ2-5; D not resolved. Trimming took 4 bases from V and 5 from J, leaving 9 bases between them. The CDR3 has 12 residues. Germline V gene sequence: CDR1 SGHRS, CDR2 YFSETQ. CDR3 coding DNA: TGCGCCAGCAGCGAGTTCAGGGAGACCCAGTACTTC. As protein: CASSEFRETQYF.

The chain is built from TRBV5-1 and TRBJ1-6; 9 bases line up with TRBD1. Germline values: CDR1 SGHRS, CDR2 YFSETQ. This CDR3 region has 17 residues. Unmatched junction bases numbered 7, after V lost 3 bases and J lost 3 bases. The CDR3 DNA reads as TGCGCCAGCAGCTGGGGAACAGGGGGCAACTATAATTCACCCCTCCACTTT. It codes for CASSWGTGGNYNSPLHF.

As regards this clonotype: Its ends do not fully match the called genes, so a read error is possible. The V gene is TRBV5-6, the J gene TRBJ2-5; the match to TRBD1 covers 7 bases. CDR1 is SGHDT and CDR2 is YYEEEE in the germline V gene. CDR3 length: 13 residues. The CDR3 nucleotides read TGTGCCAGCAGCTTTGGGACAGAAGAGACCCAGTGCTTC. It is translated as CASSFGTEETQCF.

This clonotype was seen only a few times. Here the CDR3 reads CASSFPTIAEEGDTQYF. CDR3 in DNA: TGTGCCAGCAGCTTTCCTACTATAGCGGAGGAGGGAGATACGCAGTATTTT. The genes are TRBV5-6 and TRBJ2-3, with TRBD2 as a possible D gene (6 bases). The ends were cut back, 2 bases at V and 5 bases at J, with 21 bases in the middle. The germline V gene encodes CDR1 SGHDT and CDR2 YYEEEE. The CDR3 contains 17 residues.

This clonotype came up once. This sequence joins TRBV28 and TRBJ2-1; 10 bases map to TRBD2. From germline, CDR1 is MDHEN and CDR2 SYDVKM. CDR3 length: 19 residues. With V trimmed by 6 bases and J by 1 base, 15 bases remained unmatched. CDR3: CASRDDRGGLAASYNEQFF. The CDR3, as DNA: TGTGCCAGCAGAGACGACAGGGGAGGACTAGCGGCATCCTACAATGAGCAGTTCTTC.

This chain connects TRBV18 to TRBJ2-5, with 7 nucleotides matching TRBD1. Trimming removed 6 bases from V and 7 bases from J; junction bases left unmatched: 8. Germline V CDR1 and CDR2: KGHSH, LQKENI. The CDR3 has 13 residues. The CDR3 nucleotides read TGTGCCAGCTCTGACAGGGCCGGTGGGACCCAGTACTTC. It yields the protein CASSDRAGGTQYF.

This clonotype was detected only a few times. The chain links TRBV5-1 to TRBJ2-3; 7 bases match TRBD2. CDR1 is SGHRS and CDR2 is YFSETQ in the germline V gene. J was trimmed by 1 base and V by 8 bases; bases with no gene match: 1. The CDR3 sequence is 12 residues long. The CDR3 sequence is CASGLGTDTQYF. CDR3 DNA: TGCGCCAGTGGACTAGGCACAGATACGCAGTATTTT.

This clonotype was seen only a few times. V is TRBV20-1 and J is TRBJ2-5; 14 bases match TRBD2. CDR1 and CDR2 from the germline V gene are DFQATT and SNEGSKA (reference sequence). V lost 2 bases and J lost 7; bases outside the gene matches: 12. CDR3 length equals 17 residues. The CDR3 DNA follows: TGCAGTGCTAGACCGGGGACTAGCGGGAGTACCTCGGGGACCCAGTACTTC. Amino acids: CSARPGTSGSTSGTQYF.

This clonotype came up a few times. The J gene is TRBJ2-3, the V gene TRBV15; the D gene could be TRBD1 or TRBD2 (5 bases each). V lost 1 base, J lost 3 bases, and 14 bases lay in between. Germline assignment: CDR1 LNHNV and CDR2 YYDKDF (reference sequence). The CDR3 totals 16 residues. CDR3 coding DNA: TGTGCCACCAGCAGAGTTTCAGGGAGCAAGACAGATACGCAGTATTTT. It specifies CATSRVSGSKTDTQYF.

This clonotype has a handful of counts. V usage is TRBV3-1 and J usage is TRBJ2-3; a possible D gene is TRBD1 (5 bases). Germline-derived CDR1 and CDR2 are LGHDT and YNNKEL (reference sequence). V was clipped by 4 bases and J by 0 bases, with 8 bases between them. The CDR3 consists of 14 residues. The CDR3 DNA reads TGTGCCAGCAGCCCACAGGTGAGCACAGATACGCAGTATTTT. Translating gives CASSPQVSTDTQYF.

The sample holds a few counts of this clonotype. V is TRBV12-3 or TRBV12-4 and J is TRBJ1-5; possible D gene TRBD1, 5 bases. There are 14 residues in the CDR3. V was shortened by 6 bases and J by 3 bases, with 12 bases between the two germline ends. This CDR3 reads CASSPGGYNQPQHF. CDR3 nucleotides: TGTGCCAGCAGCCCTGGGGGGTACAATCAGCCCCAGCATTTT.

This chain links TRBV6-1 with TRBJ2-3; no clear D. The V gene's germline CDR1 is MNHNS and CDR2 SASEGT. The CDR3 covers 14 residues. The germline V and J ends were trimmed by 8 bases and 0 bases, with 12 bases remaining between them. The CDR3 loop is CASARTSSTDTQYF. In DNA, the CDR3 is TGTGCCAGCGCTCGGACCTCTAGCACAGATACGCAGTATTTT.